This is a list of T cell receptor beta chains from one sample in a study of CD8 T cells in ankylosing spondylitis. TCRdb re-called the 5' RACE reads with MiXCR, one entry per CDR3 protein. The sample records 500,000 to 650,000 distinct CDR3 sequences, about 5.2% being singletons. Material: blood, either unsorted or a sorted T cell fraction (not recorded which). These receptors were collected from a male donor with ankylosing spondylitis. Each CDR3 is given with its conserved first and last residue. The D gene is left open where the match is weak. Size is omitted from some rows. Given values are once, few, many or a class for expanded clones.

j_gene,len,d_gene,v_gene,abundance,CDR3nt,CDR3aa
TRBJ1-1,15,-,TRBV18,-,TGTGCCAGCTCACCACCGGGACACAAGAACACTGAAGCTTTCTTT,CASSPPGHKNTEAFF
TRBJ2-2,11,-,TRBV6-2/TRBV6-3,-,TGTGCCAGCTGGGAGAACGGGGAGCTGTTTTTT,CASWENGELFF
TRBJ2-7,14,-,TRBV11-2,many,TGTGCCAGCAGCGCCGGCGGAGGGGTCTACGAGCAGTACTTC,CASSAGGGVYEQYF
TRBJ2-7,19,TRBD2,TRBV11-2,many,TGTGCCAGCAGCTTTATGGGACTAGCGGGTCTAGGGGTTTCCTACGAGCAGTACTTC,CASSFMGLAGLGVSYEQYF
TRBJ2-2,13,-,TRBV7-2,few,TGTGCCAGCCGGCGGCAGGGTGGCGGGGAGCTGTTTTTT,CASRRQGGGELFF
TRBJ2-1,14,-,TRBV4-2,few,TGTGCCAGCAGCCAGTTCCGAGCGGAGAATGAGCAGTTCTTC,CASSQFRAENEQFF
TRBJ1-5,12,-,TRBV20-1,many,TGCAGTGCTAGCCAAGGGGTTCAGCCCCAGCATTTT,CSASQGVQPQHF
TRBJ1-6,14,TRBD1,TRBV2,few,TGTGCCAGCAGTGTGACAGGGGTGAGTTCACCCCTCCACTTT,CASSVTGVSSPLHF
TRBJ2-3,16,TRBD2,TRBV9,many,TGTGCCAGCAGCGTAGGGACTAGCGGGAGCACAGATACGCAGTATTTT,CASSVGTSGSTDTQYF
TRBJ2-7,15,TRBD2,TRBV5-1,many,TGCGCCAGCAGCTTCGTCGGCGGGAGGGCCTACGAGCAGTACTTC,CASSFVGGRAYEQYF
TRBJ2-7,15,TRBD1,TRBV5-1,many,TGCGCCAGCAGATACGACAGGGGGTTACCCTACGAGCAGTACTTC,CASRYDRGLPYEQYF
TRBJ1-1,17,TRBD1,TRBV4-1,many,TGCGCCAGCAGCCAAGATATAGGCAGGGGGTTATTCTCTGAAGCTTTCTTT,CASSQDIGRGLFSEAFF
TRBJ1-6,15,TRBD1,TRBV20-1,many,TGCAGTGCAAGAGTTTCCGGGACAGGGAATTCACCCCTCCACTTT,CSARVSGTGNSPLHF
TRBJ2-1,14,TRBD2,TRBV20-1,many,TGCAGTGCAATGGGACTAGCGGGCCTCAATGAGCAGTTCTTC,CSAMGLAGLNEQFF
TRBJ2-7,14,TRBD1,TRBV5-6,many,TGTGCCAGCAGCCGCTGGGACAGTCCCTACGAGCAGTACTTC,CASSRWDSPYEQYF
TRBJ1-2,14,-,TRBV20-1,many,TGCAGTGCTAACTACATAGACCTAACCTATGGCTACACCTTC,CSANYIDLTYGYTF
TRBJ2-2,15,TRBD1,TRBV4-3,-,TGCGCCAGCAGCCACCAGGGGGCAAACACCGGGGAGCTGTTTTTT,CASSHQGANTGELFF
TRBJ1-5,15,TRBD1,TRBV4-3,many,TGCGCCAGCAGCCTGAGGACAGGCCTAGGGCAGCCCCAGCATTTT,CASSLRTGLGQPQHF
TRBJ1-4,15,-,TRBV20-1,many,TGCAGTGCTAGTAGGTCTAGGCAGGGAGGGGAAAAACTGTTTTTT,CSASRSRQGGEKLFF
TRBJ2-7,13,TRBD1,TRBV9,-,TGTGCCAGCAGCGTTACAGGGGTGGGCGAGCAGTACTTC,CASSVTGVGEQYF
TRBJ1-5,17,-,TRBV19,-,TGTGCCAGTAGTAGGGTAATCGATCCTAGGGGCAATCAGCCCCAGCATTTT,CASSRVIDPRGNQPQHF
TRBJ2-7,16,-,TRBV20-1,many,TGCAGTGCTAGAAACGTTAAGACATCCCGCCCTTACGAGCAGTACTTC,CSARNVKTSRPYEQYF
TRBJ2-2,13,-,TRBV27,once,TGTGCCAGCAGTCTTAGGGCTAACGGGGAGCTGTTTTTT,CASSLRANGELFF
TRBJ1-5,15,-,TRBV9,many,TGTGCCAGCAGCGTAGACAGCTTTATCAATCAGCCCCAGCATTTT,CASSVDSFINQPQHF
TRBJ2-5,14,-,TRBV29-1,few,TGCAGCGCCACTACACGGGTAGACCAAGAGACCCAGTACTTC,CSATTRVDQETQYF
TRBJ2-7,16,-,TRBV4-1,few,TGTGCCAGCAGCCAAGAATCTGCCAGCGTCACCTACGAGCAGTACTTC,CASSQESASVTYEQYF
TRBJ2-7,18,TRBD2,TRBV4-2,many,TGTGCCAGCAGCCAAAAGTCCCCATATAGCGGGAATTCTGGCGAGCAGTACTTC,CASSQKSPYSGNSGEQYF
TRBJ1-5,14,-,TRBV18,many,TGTGCCAGCTCACCGAACAGGGACCCTCAGCCCCAGCATTTT,CASSPNRDPQPQHF
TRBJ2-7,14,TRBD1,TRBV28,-,TGTGCCAGCAGTTTAGGAGGACAGGCCTACGAGCAGTACTTC,CASSLGGQAYEQYF
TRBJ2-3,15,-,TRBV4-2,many,TGTGCCAGCAGCCAAGATCCAGGGGGCACAGATACGCAGTATTTT,CASSQDPGGTDTQYF
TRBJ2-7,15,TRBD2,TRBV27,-,TGTGCCAGCAGTTCCCTAGCGGGAGGAGTGTACGAGCAGTACTTC,CASSSLAGGVYEQYF
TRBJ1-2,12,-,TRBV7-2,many,TGTGCCAGCAGCTTGGGGGGTGAGGGCTACACCTTC,CASSLGGEGYTF
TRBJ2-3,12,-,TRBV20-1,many,TGCAGTGCTAGATATGTCACAGATACGCAGTATTTT,CSARYVTDTQYF
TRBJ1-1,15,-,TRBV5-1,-,TGCGCCAGCAGCTTGGCCGGGGTGGGGCACACTGAAGCTTTCTTT,CASSLAGVGHTEAFF
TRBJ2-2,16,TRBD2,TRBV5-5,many,TGTGCCAGCAGCTTTAGCGGGGGGGACTACACCGGGGAGCTGTTTTTT,CASSFSGGDYTGELFF
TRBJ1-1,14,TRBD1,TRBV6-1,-,TGTGCCAGCAGTAGGAGGGGGCGCGGGGCTGAAGCTTTCTTT,CASSRRGRGAEAFF
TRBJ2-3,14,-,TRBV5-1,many,TGCGCCAGCAGGCGTAGTCCCCCCACAGATACGCAGTATTTT,CASRRSPPTDTQYF
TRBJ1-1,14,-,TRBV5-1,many,TGCGCCAGCAGCTCGACAGCCACGAACACTGAAGCTTTCTTT,CASSSTATNTEAFF
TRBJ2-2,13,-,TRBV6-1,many,TGTGCCAGTTTGTCAGGGAACACCGGGGAGCTGTTTTTT,CASLSGNTGELFF
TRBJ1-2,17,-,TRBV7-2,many,TGTGCCAGCAGCCACTACGGGACACCACTATTTTTTTATGGCTACACCTTC,CASSHYGTPLFFYGYTF
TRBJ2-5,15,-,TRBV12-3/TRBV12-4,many,TGTGCCAGCAGCGTTGGGACTCTCCGCCAAGAGACCCAGTACTTC,CASSVGTLRQETQYF
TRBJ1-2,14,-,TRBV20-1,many,TGCAGTGCTCCCGACCCGAAAACCTACTATGGCTACACCTTC,CSAPDPKTYYGYTF
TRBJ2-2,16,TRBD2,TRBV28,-,TGTGCCAGCAGTTTTAGTCTAGCGGGTGATACCGGGGAGCTGTTTTTT,CASSFSLAGDTGELFF
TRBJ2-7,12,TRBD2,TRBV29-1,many,TGCAGCGCGCTGCGGGAGACCTACGAGCAGTACTTC,CSALRETYEQYF
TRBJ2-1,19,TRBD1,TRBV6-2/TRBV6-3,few,TGTGCCAGCAGTGGACCGGGACAGGGGGTTTATTGGTCCTACAATGAGCAGTTCTTC,CASSGPGQGVYWSYNEQFF
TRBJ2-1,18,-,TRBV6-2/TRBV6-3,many,TGTGCCAGCAGTTACCCTCTGGGCGGGATAAGGGGGTACAATGAGCAGTTCTTC,CASSYPLGGIRGYNEQFF
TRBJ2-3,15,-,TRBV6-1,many,TGTGCCAGCAGTAATCAGGGCTGGGACACAGATACGCAGTATTTT,CASSNQGWDTDTQYF
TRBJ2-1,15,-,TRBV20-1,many,TGCAGTGCTAGAGATGGGGCTAGGTTCGATCATGAGCAGTTCTTC,CSARDGARFDHEQFF